The sequence of this T cell receptor (beta chain) was determined in a study of control samples from healthy donors and cancer patients. The protocol was immunoSEQ multiplex PCR, while the TCRdb copy is restricted to in-frame clones and leaves out a portion. In the table there are about 150,000 clones, 94% of which are singletons. Sequenced material: blood. This TCR was sampled from a middle-aged woman in good health.

DNA for the CDR3: TGTGCCAGCAGCATAGGGTCCGAAAAACTGTTTTTT. It is translated as CASSIGSEKLFF. The rearrangement uses TRBV7-9 and TRBJ1-4, with D uncertain. The length of the CDR3 is 12 residues. V lost 5 bases and J 8 bases, leaving 9 bases between the germline ends. Germline loops: CDR1 SEHNR, CDR2 FQNEAQ (reference sequence).